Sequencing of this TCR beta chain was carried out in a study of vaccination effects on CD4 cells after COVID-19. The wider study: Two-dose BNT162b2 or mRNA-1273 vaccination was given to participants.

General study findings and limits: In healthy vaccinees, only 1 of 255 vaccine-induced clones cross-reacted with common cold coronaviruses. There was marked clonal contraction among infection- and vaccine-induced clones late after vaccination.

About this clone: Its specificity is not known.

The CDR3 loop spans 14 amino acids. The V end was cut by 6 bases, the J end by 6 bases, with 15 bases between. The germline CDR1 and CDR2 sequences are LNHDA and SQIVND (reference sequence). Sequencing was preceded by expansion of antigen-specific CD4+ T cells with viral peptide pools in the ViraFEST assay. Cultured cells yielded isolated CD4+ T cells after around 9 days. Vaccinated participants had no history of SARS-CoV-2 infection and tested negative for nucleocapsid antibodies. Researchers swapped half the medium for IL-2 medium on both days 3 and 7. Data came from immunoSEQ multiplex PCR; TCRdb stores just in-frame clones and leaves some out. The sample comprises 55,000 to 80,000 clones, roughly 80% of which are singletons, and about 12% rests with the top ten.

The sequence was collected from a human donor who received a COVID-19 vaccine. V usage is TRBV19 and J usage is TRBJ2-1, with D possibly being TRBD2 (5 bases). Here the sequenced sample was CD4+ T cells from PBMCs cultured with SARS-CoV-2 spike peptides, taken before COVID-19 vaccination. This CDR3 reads CASRIGITSNEQFF. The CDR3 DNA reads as TGTGCCAGTAGGATTGGCATAACTAGCAATGAGCAGTTCTTC.